A selection of T cell receptor beta chains follows, all from one sample in a study of shared clonotypes between healthy human individuals. Only in-frame clones appear in the TCRdb table, and some are missing; sequencing was by immunoSEQ multiplex PCR. The repertoire holds around 2,000,000 clones, with 85% to 95% as singletons. Sequencing was performed on naive CD4+ T cells sorted from blood. The source of these receptors is a man aged 18 to 29 in good health. The CDR3 runs from the conserved cysteine through the conserved F or W. The order of the fields is J gene, D gene, clone size, V gene, CDR3 DNA, CDR3 protein. A D gene is named only where the DNA matches it firmly. Size values are once, few and many counts, or a class for expanded clones, and some rows have none.

TRBJ1-5	TRBD1	.	TRBV9	TGTGCCAGCAGCGGGGGACAGGGGGCACAGCCCCAGCATTTT	CASSGGQGAQPQHF
TRBJ2-1	.	.	TRBV10-3	TGTGCCACCACGGCGCAGGGAGGCGATGAGCAGTTCTTC	CATTAQGGDEQFF
TRBJ2-3	TRBD1	.	TRBV9	TGTGCCAGCAGCCCTAGACAGGGGGCGCGGACAGATACGCAGTATTTT	CASSPRQGARTDTQYF
TRBJ1-5	TRBD1	.	TRBV30	TGTGCCTGGAACAGGGGGCTTAGCAATCAGCCCCAGCATTTT	CAWNRGLSNQPQHF
TRBJ1-2	.	.	TRBV6-5	TGTGCCATCAGTGGGGGGAATGGAGGCTACACCTTC	CAISGGNGGYTF
TRBJ2-7	.	.	TRBV2	TGTGCCAGCAACGGGCCTGTCGACGAGCAGTACTTC	CASNGPVDEQYF
TRBJ2-5	.	.	TRBV29-1	TGCAGCGTAGAGGACACACTTACGAGGGAGACCCAGTACTTC	CSVEDTLTRETQYF
TRBJ2-1	.	.	TRBV7-2	TGTGCCAGCAGCTTAGAAGGGGCGCAGAGCTCCTACAATGAGCAGTTCTTC	CASSLEGAQSSYNEQFF
TRBJ1-3	.	.	TRBV9	TGTGCCAGCAGCCCCCGCCAGCTCTCTGGAAACACCATATATTTT	CASSPRQLSGNTIYF
TRBJ2-5	.	.	TRBV6-1	TGTGCCACCTGTAACGGACGATCCGAAGAGACCCAGTACTTC	CATCNGRSEETQYF
TRBJ2-1	TRBD2	.	TRBV7-2	TGTGCCAGCAGCCCCCAACTAGCGGGAGCGGGGAATGAGCAGTTCTTC	CASSPQLAGAGNEQFF
TRBJ1-2	.	.	TRBV19	TGTGCCAGTAGTATATCCAGCTATGGCTACACCTTC	CASSISSYGYTF
TRBJ2-2	TRBD2	.	TRBV7-3	TGTGCCAGCAGCCACCGGGGGGCGAACACCGGGGAGCTGTTTTTT	CASSHRGANTGELFF
TRBJ2-7	.	.	TRBV4-1	TGCGCCAGCAGCCAATATATAGGGGGTCCCGAGCAGTACTTC	CASSQYIGGPEQYF
TRBJ1-3	.	.	TRBV9	TGTGCCAGCAGCGTAGGAGATCCACGGAGCTCTGGAAACACCATATATTTT	CASSVGDPRSSGNTIYF
TRBJ1-6	.	many	TRBV10-2	TGCGCCAGCAGTGAGCCAAATTCACCCCTCCACTTT	CASSEPNSPLHF
TRBJ1-5	.	.	TRBV25-1	TGTGCCAGCAGAGCGACAGGTCAGCCCCAGCATTTT	CASRATGQPQHF
TRBJ1-4	.	.	TRBV4-3	TGCGCCAGCAGCCCAACCGTTGGGGTTTACAATGAAAAACTGTTTTTT	CASSPTVGVYNEKLFF
TRBJ1-1	.	.	TRBV28	TGTGCCAGCTTCAGTACAGGGATAGGTAGAACTGAAGCTTTCTTT	CASFSTGIGRTEAFF